The TCR beta chain under discussion was sequenced for a study of T cell responses to AZD1222 COVID-19 vaccine. This CDR3 has 13 amino acids. Findings and caveats of the study: The number of AZD1222 recipients seropositive at baseline was only 5 to 7. Vaccine-associated CD4 TCRs spanned spike, dominant at 160-218 and 743-854.

Remarks on this clone: Antigen: not known.

TCRdb's copy holds only in-frame clones and misses some; the assay was immunoSEQ multiplex PCR. The table shows under 200,000 clones, with roughly nine tenths occurring only once. The material sequenced was peripheral blood, taken 28 days after the second AZD1222 dose. The clonotype comes from an adult who received the AZD1222 COVID-19 vaccine. V and J are TRBV21-1 and TRBJ2-5; the table's D gene call, TRBD1, was not cross checked with the DNA. TRBV21-1 constitutes a pseudogene. In DNA, the CDR3 is TGTGCCAGTCGTGACAGGGGCCAAGAGACCCAGTACTTC. Translation gives CASRDRGQETQYF.